One and the same sample provided the 32 T cell receptor beta chains below, sequenced in a study of T-cell reconstitution after alpha-beta-depleted transplantation in children. TCRbeta library construction was performed incorporating unique molecular identifiers. TCRdb analysed the PCR reads with MiXCR anew, one entry per CDR3 protein. The sample lists hundreds of thousands of distinct CDR3 sequences, roughly 15% occurring once. The sample was PBMCs from the stem cell graft donor, taken from the stem cell graft. All receptors derive from a human donor who donated a stem cell graft to a child with acute myeloid leukemia.

This clonotype was detected only a few times. The chain carries TRBV6-2 or TRBV6-3 and TRBJ1-2; D gene ambiguous. This CDR3 has 14 amino acids. Germline CDR1 is MNHEY and CDR2 is SVGEGT. V lost 0 bases to trimming and J lost 2 bases, with 7 bases between them. CDR3 sequence: CASSYSAGNYGYTF. The CDR3 coding sequence is TGTGCCAGCAGTTACTCGGCCGGGAACTATGGCTACACCTTC.

The chain carries TRBV20-1 and TRBJ2-2; 10 nucleotides match TRBD2. The CDR3 is 16 amino acids. CDR1 and CDR2 (germline): DFQATT, SNEGSKA (reference sequence). Losses at the gene ends were 6 bases for V and 4 bases for J; bases not matched to a gene: 11. CDR3 region: CSAARGAGGLTGELFF. The CDR3 DNA is TGCAGTGCCGCCAGGGGAGCGGGGGGGCTCACCGGGGAGCTGTTTTTT.

The chain is built from TRBV6-7 and TRBJ1-1; D gene ambiguous. TRBV6-7 is an ORF; its function is uncertain. CDR3 size: 16 residues. Trimming took off 6 bases at V and 0 bases at J, with 17 bases between the two ends. The CDR3 DNA follows: TGTGCCAGCAGCTCCTCCGGGGAGGACTTGAACACTGAAGCTTTCTTT. Encoded protein: CASSSSGEDLNTEAFF.

This clonotype was seen many times. V and J are TRBV20-1 and TRBJ2-7; perhaps TRBD2 as D (6 bases). The ends were cut back, 4 bases at V and 2 bases at J, with 9 bases in the middle. This CDR3 spans 12 amino acids. Germline CDR1 DFQATT, CDR2 SNEGSKA (reference sequence). This chain's CDR3 is CSATGETYEQYF. CDR3 bases: TGCAGTGCTACGGGGGAGACCTACGAGCAGTACTTC.

The CDR3 DNA follows: TGTGCCAGCAGCGATCTACGGGTGAACACTGAAGCTTTCTTT. It yields the protein CASSDLRVNTEAFF. V is TRBV3-1 and J is TRBJ1-1; D gene ambiguous. The CDR3 totals 14 residues. The V end lost 5 bases, the J end lost 0 bases, and 10 bases lay between the germline ends. Per germline, CDR1 LGHDT and CDR2 YNNKEL (reference sequence).

The chain employs TRBV24-1 and TRBJ2-1, with 9 bases aligning to TRBD1. Germline trimming cut 0 bases from V and 8 bases from J; bases unmatched to any gene: 4. CDR1 KGHDR and CDR2 SFDVKD come from the germline V gene. The CDR3 covers 15 residues. For the CDR3, the DNA is TGTGCCACCAGTGATTTGGACAGGGGGGAGGATGAGCAGTTCTTC. Translating gives CATSDLDRGEDEQFF.

This clonotype was seen repeatedly, ten times or more. The rearrangement links TRBV6-1 to TRBJ2-7; D call uncertain. The length of the CDR3 is 14 residues. Per the germline V gene, CDR1 is MNHNS and CDR2 is SASEGT. V lost 7 bases and J lost 2, with 15 bases in between. CDR3 sequence: CASTSIRPPYEQYF. In nucleotides, the CDR3 is TGTGCCAGCACGTCAATCCGGCCCCCCTACGAGCAGTACTTC.

This clonotype turned up a few times. The chain recombines TRBV14 with TRBJ1-2; D remains unclear. V lost 1 base and J 4 bases, leaving 10 bases between the germline ends. This CDR3 comprises 14 residues. CDR1 and CDR2 from the germline V gene are SGHDN and FVKESK. The CDR3 bases are TGTGCCAGCAGCCAAGGATCAGCCTTCTATGGCTACACCTTC. The encoded protein is CASSQGSAFYGYTF.

This clonotype was counted at least ten times. This sequence joins TRBV20-1 and TRBJ2-5, with 15 bases lining up with TRBD2. Trimming took 1 base from V and 2 from J; bases not matched to a gene: 14. The CDR3 runs 20 residues. The V gene's germline CDR1 is DFQATT and CDR2 SNEGSKA (reference sequence). CDR3 in DNA: TGCAGTGCTAGAGGGGACGAAGGGACTAGCGGGGGGCCAATACAAGAGACCCAGTACTTC. Amino acid sequence: CSARGDEGTSGGPIQETQYF.

This clonotype was found a few times. V is TRBV20-1 and J is TRBJ2-5; 9 positions match TRBD2. The CDR3 contains 16 residues. In germline, CDR1 is DFQATT, CDR2 SNEGSKA (reference sequence). J lost 3 bases, V lost 5 bases, and 13 bases had no gene match. The CDR3 loop is CSAWGVSAGGKETQYF. CDR3 nucleotide sequence: TGCAGTGCTTGGGGAGTCTCGGCGGGGGGGAAAGAGACCCAGTACTTC.

Points on this clonotype: A much bigger clone sits one base away, suggesting this may be a read error. The chain is built from TRBV5-1 and TRBJ2-1; 11 bases line up with TRBD1. The CDR3 has 15 residues. Looked up from germline, CDR1 is SGHRS and CDR2 is YFSETQ. In DNA form, the CDR3 reads TGCGCCAGCAGCCCCGGGACAGGGGGTAAAAATGAGCAGCTCTTC. Amino acid sequence: CASSPGTGGKNEQLF.

Ten or more counts support this clonotype. The chain links TRBV6-5 to TRBJ2-5, with D hard to call. The CDR3 spans 15 residues. Between the trimmed V and J ends, which lost 2 bases and 0 bases, there was a span of 10 bases. Germline V CDR1 and CDR2: MNHEY, SVGAGI. The CDR3 DNA sequence: TGTGCCAGCAGTTACGCATACCGGGACCAAGAGACCCAGTACTTC. This sequence encodes CASSYAYRDQETQYF.

The rearrangement links TRBV20-1 to TRBJ1-4; D gene ambiguous. The CDR3 is made up of 14 amino acids. V lost 4 bases and J lost 4, with 13 bases in between. The germline CDR1 and CDR2 sequences are DFQATT and SNEGSKA (reference sequence). The CDR3 loop is CSATLGVVNEKLFF. The CDR3 region has the DNA TGCAGTGCTACCCTCGGGGTAGTTAATGAAAAACTGTTTTTT.

This clonotype came up a few times. The chain is built from TRBV6-1 and TRBJ1-2; the D gene is possibly TRBD1 (6 bases). The CDR3 loop spans 15 amino acids. V was clipped by 2 bases and J by 4 bases, with 14 bases between them. CDR1 and CDR2 (germline): MNHNS, SASEGT. CDR3 region: CASSERDNFVYGYTF. The CDR3 nucleotides are TGTGCCAGCAGTGAAAGGGACAACTTCGTCTATGGCTACACCTTC.

Of note for this clonotype: A read error is possible here, since a much larger clone lies one base away. V is TRBV20-1 and J is TRBJ2-7; the match to TRBD2 covers 8 bases. Germline-derived CDR1 and CDR2 are DFQATT and SNEGSKA (reference sequence). The CDR3 is 15 residues long. CDR3 DNA sequence: TGCAGTGCTACGGGGGGGAAGGGAGGGCGGCACGACCAGTACGTC. This gives the protein CSATGGKGGRHDQYV.

This clonotype occurred a few times. This sequence joins TRBV9 and TRBJ1-1; D unresolved. CDR1 and CDR2 from the germline V gene are SGDLS and YYNGEE. The ends were cut back, 4 bases at V and 5 bases at J, with 12 bases in the middle. The CDR3 runs 13 residues. DNA for the CDR3: TGTGCCAGCAGCCTCCATGAGCGGACTGAAGCTTTCTTT. It yields the protein CASSLHERTEAFF.

This clonotype was counted between two and nine times. The chain links TRBV12-3 or TRBV12-4 to TRBJ1-1; D unclear. V was clipped by 3 bases and J by 5 bases, with 13 bases between them. This CDR3 comprises 14 residues. CDR3 region: CASSFFPPETEAFF. The CDR3 bases are TGTGCCAGCAGTTTTTTCCCACCGGAGACTGAAGCTTTCTTT.

This clonotype was observed a few times. This sequence joins TRBV20-1 and TRBJ2-3, with 9 bases that match TRBD2. Losses at the gene ends were 6 bases for V and 0 bases for J; bases not matched to a gene: 13. The CDR3 consists of 17 residues. Looked up from germline, CDR1 is DFQATT and CDR2 is SNEGSKA (reference sequence). The CDR3 sequence: CSANSAGGQSSTDTQYF. CDR3 coding DNA: TGCAGTGCGAATTCCGCGGGGGGGCAATCGAGCACAGATACGCAGTATTTT.

The chain has TRBV12-3 or TRBV12-4 and TRBJ2-7; D remains unclear. Between the trimmed V and J ends, which lost 6 bases and 2 bases, there was a span of 14 bases. This CDR3 region has 14 residues. CDR3 sequence reads: CASSRLPLPYEQYF. The CDR3, as DNA: TGTGCCAGCAGCCGTCTCCCGTTACCCTACGAGCAGTACTTC.

This clonotype was detected ten times or more. The V call is TRBV5-6, the J call TRBJ1-6; D is ambiguous. The ends were cut back, 0 bases at V and 7 bases at J, with 11 bases in the middle. Germline CDR1 and CDR2: SGHDT and YYEEEE. CDR3 length: 15 residues. The CDR3 region has the DNA TGTGCCAGCAGCTTGGTTTCCAGAGAGAATTCACCCCTCCACTTT. Its protein product is CASSLVSRENSPLHF.

This clonotype was observed many times. This chain uses TRBV29-1 with TRBJ1-2; possibly TRBD1 for D (5 bases). Germline values: CDR1 SQVTM, CDR2 ANQGSEA. The CDR3 covers 13 residues. V was clipped by 6 bases and J by 7 bases, with 18 bases between them. The CDR3 loop reads CSVTSSGVRGYTF. In DNA, the CDR3 is TGCAGCGTGACGTCCTCGGGGGTTCGTGGCTACACCTTC.

In regard to this clonotype: This may come from a read error, since a much larger clone is one base off. The V call is TRBV7-7, the J call TRBJ2-2; 8 bases match TRBD1. The CDR3 consists of 16 residues. The germline CDR1 and CDR2 sequences are SSHAT and FNYEAQ (reference sequence). CDR3 DNA: TGTGCCAGCAGCCCCCAAGGACAGGGCGGCACCGTGGAGCTGTTTTTT. This sequence encodes CASSPQGQGGTVELFF.

This clonotype was found a few times. The chain recombines TRBV5-4 with TRBJ2-7; TRBD1 matches at 7 bases. The CDR3 is made up of 19 amino acids. Losses at the gene ends were 1 base for V and 0 bases for J; bases not matched to a gene: 16. Germline V CDR1 and CDR2: SGHNT, YYREEE (reference sequence). In DNA, the CDR3 is TGTGCCAGCAGCTTGACCAGACAGGGTTCGAACTTTAGCTCCTACGAGCAGTACGTC. This gives the protein CASSLTRQGSNFSSYEQYV.

This clonotype has only a few counts. DNA for the CDR3: TGCGCCAGCAGCCAAGTGGGCGGGGGGGCAGGCTATGGCTACACCTTC. Translating gives CASSQVGGGAGYGYTF. The chain recombines TRBV4-1 with TRBJ1-2, with D perhaps matching TRBD1 (6 bases). CDR1 is MGHRA and CDR2 is YSYEKL in the germline V gene. CDR3 length: 16 amino acids. Between the trimmed V and J ends, which lost 1 base and 4 bases, there was a span of 16 bases.

The chain recombines TRBV5-1 with TRBJ1-4; D unresolved. This CDR3 contains 13 residues. Trimming removed 5 bases from V and 4 bases from J, with 9 bases in between. The germline CDR1 and CDR2 sequences are SGHRS and YFSETQ. The CDR3 is CASRALSNEKLFF. The CDR3 DNA is TGCGCCAGCAGGGCCCTCAGTAATGAAAAACTGTTTTTT.

The rearrangement joins TRBV6-2 or TRBV6-3 to TRBJ2-2, with 8 bases identical to TRBD2. Germline assignment: CDR1 MNHEY and CDR2 SVGEGT. Trimming took 7 bases from V and 4 from J; bases not matched to a gene: 5. The CDR3 runs 14 residues. This chain's CDR3 is CASKRGGTTGELFF. The DNA of the CDR3 is TGTGCCAGCAAACGGGGGGGGACCACCGGGGAGCTGTTTTTT.

This clonotype was seen repeatedly, ten times or more. The V and J genes are TRBV5-1 and TRBJ2-3; possible D gene TRBD2, 5 bases. Germline values: CDR1 SGHRS, CDR2 YFSETQ. The length of the CDR3 is 16 residues. Trimming stripped 1 base from V and 1 base from J, with 13 bases between. DNA for the CDR3: TGCGCCAGCAGCTTGACGCTGAACGGGGGCACAGATACGCAGTATTTT. Translated, it gives CASSLTLNGGTDTQYF.

The J gene is TRBJ1-1, the V gene TRBV12-5; D is possibly TRBD1 (5 bases). The V end was cut by 5 bases, the J end by 1 base, with 14 bases between. Germline V lookup: CDR1 LGHNT, CDR2 FRNRAP. This CDR3 is built from 15 residues. The CDR3 nucleotides are TGTGCTAGTGGTCCTCCTCGGGGACCGAACACTGAAGCTTTCTTT. As protein: CASGPPRGPNTEAFF.

This clonotype was observed a handful of times. The V gene is TRBV20-1, the J gene TRBJ2-1, with 12 nucleotides matching TRBD2. This CDR3 is 17 amino acids long. Germline V lookup: CDR1 DFQATT, CDR2 SNEGSKA (reference sequence). V shed 0 bases, J shed 4 bases, and the junction held 7 bases outside the gene matches. The CDR3 spells CSARDLGTSGQYNEQFF. The CDR3 DNA is TGCAGTGCTAGAGATTTGGGGACTAGCGGGCAATACAATGAGCAGTTCTTC.

The chain uses TRBV13 and TRBJ1-6, with D tentatively TRBD1 (6 bases). The V end lost 2 bases, the J end lost 8 bases, and 13 bases lay between the germline ends. Germline CDR1 is PRHDT and CDR2 is FYEKMQ (reference sequence). This CDR3 is 15 amino acids long. The CDR3 DNA reads TGTGCCAGCAGCTTAACGCAGGGGCCAGATTCACCCCTCCACTTT. Its translation: CASSLTQGPDSPLHF.

The J gene is TRBJ2-5, the V gene TRBV7-3, with 14 positions matching TRBD2. With 1 base clipped from V and 6 bases from J, the junction kept 10 bases outside the gene matches. The length of the CDR3 is 18 residues. CDR1 and CDR2 from the germline V gene are SGHTA and FQGTGA. CDR3 nucleotide sequence: TGTGCCAGCAGCTTAAGGCCGGGACTAGCGGGGGTTCGGAAGACCCAGTACTTC. Translating it yields CASSLRPGLAGVRKTQYF.

Many counts were recorded for this clonotype. This chain connects TRBV7-2 to TRBJ1-2; 7 bases are shared with TRBD1. J was trimmed by 7 bases and V by 6 bases; bases with no gene match: 5. The CDR3 spans 12 residues. Germline lookup yields CDR1 SGHTA and CDR2 FQGNSA. CDR3 residues: CASSTGVFGYTF. In nucleotides, the CDR3 is TGTGCCAGCAGTACAGGGGTCTTTGGCTACACCTTC.